The sequence of this TCR beta chain was determined in a study of T cell changes during pregnancy in multiple sclerosis (dated by TCRdb to between 2019 and 2020). Background for the entire study: The study looked at changes in the T cell repertoire across pregnancy in women with multiple sclerosis.

On this clone: What this receptor recognizes is not known. No much larger clonotype is one base removed from it; base qualities were not supplied.

The CDR3 contains 16 residues, cysteine and phenylalanine counted. The read is trimmed to its CDR3 DNA, 48 bases read in frame from base 1. The germline V gene specifies SGDLS as CDR1 and YYNGEE as CDR2. V lost 4 bases and J lost 7 bases, and the count of bases not matched to a germline gene is 11. Libraries were built with the immunoSEQ multiplex PCR assay. TCRdb carries this immuneACCESS record with in-frame sequences only. Its versions omit some clonotypes, under half of them owing to an unresolved V gene in the studies checked, with the rest unexplained. The sample table shows around 130,000 clones, and around 97% are seen once. The ten largest clones take up around 0.46% of the sample.

This sequence was found in a female donor with multiple sclerosis, enrolled in a pregnancy study. Recombination connected TRBV9 to TRBJ2-1; TRBD2 fits 10 bases in the junction. The sequencing here drew on peripheral blood, taken after pregnancy. This receptor carries the CDR3 CASSSGAPAGGNEQFF. The DNA sequence reads TGTGCCAGCAGCTCAGGAGCGCCAGCGGGAGGGAATGAGCAGTTCTTC.